The 14 T cell receptor beta chains presented below share a single source sample, sequenced in a study of radiotherapy plus CTLA-4 blockade in lung cancer. Only in-frame clones appear in the TCRdb table, and some are missing; sequencing was by immunoSEQ multiplex PCR. The sample includes fewer than 55,000 clones, around 77% of them seen just once. The starting material was peripheral blood, obtained from a patient treated with radiotherapy plus ipilimumab. These receptors were taken from a human donor with non-small cell lung cancer whose response to radiotherapy plus ipilimumab could not be evaluated.

With respect to this clone: The germline gene is not matched at one end of the junction; a read error may be the cause. This chain links TRBV7-7 with TRBJ2-7; 14 bases fit TRBD2. The CDR3 sequence is 15 residues long. Germline CDR1 is SSHAT and CDR2 is FNYEAQ (reference sequence). CDR3 bases: TGTGCTAGCAGCTTGGGACTAGCGGGAGTTGGCGAGCAGTACTTC. Its translation is CASSLGLAGVGEQYF.

This chain uses TRBV9 with TRBJ2-5, with 12 nucleotides matching TRBD2. V shed 4 bases and J 3 bases; nucleotides not matched to a gene: 4. This CDR3 comprises 15 residues. CDR1 is SGDLS, CDR2 YYNGEE, per germline. The CDR3 sequence is CASSPRTSGEETQYF. In DNA, the CDR3 is TGTGCCAGCAGCCCCCGGACTAGCGGGGAAGAGACCCAGTACTTC.

The rearrangement links TRBV2 to TRBJ2-5; 10 bases match TRBD1. The germline V gene encodes CDR1 SNHLY and CDR2 FYNNEI. J gave up 5 bases and V 5 bases, and 2 bases lay outside the gene matches. The length of the CDR3 is 13 residues. The CDR3 nucleotides read TGTGCCAGCAGTCCGACAGGGGGCGAGACCCAGTACTTC. Amino acid sequence: CASSPTGGETQYF.

This CDR3 is CASSLGGLAGVSTYEQYF. CDR3 DNA: TGCGCCAGCAGCTTGGGAGGACTAGCGGGAGTTTCTACCTACGAGCAGTACTTC. V and J are TRBV5-1 and TRBJ2-7; 13 bases match TRBD2. Germline V gives CDR1 SGHRS, CDR2 YFSETQ. Losses at the gene ends were 0 bases for V and 2 bases for J; bases not matched to a gene: 8. The CDR3 length is 18 residues.

Here the CDR3 reads CASSQVAGFQPQHF. DNA for the CDR3: TGCGCCAGCAGCCAAGTGGCAGGGTTTCAGCCCCAGCATTTT. The rearrangement uses TRBV4-3 and TRBJ1-5; tentatively, D is TRBD1 (5 bases). Per the germline V gene, CDR1 is LGHNA and CDR2 is YSLEER. The CDR3 consists of 14 residues. Trimming shortened V by 1 base and J by 6 bases, and 10 bases separated the two germline ends.

The V gene is TRBV29-1, the J gene TRBJ2-7; 8 positions match TRBD2. CDR1 is SQVTM and CDR2 is ANQGSEA in the germline V gene. J gave up 0 bases and V 6 bases, and 10 bases lay outside the gene matches. The CDR3 has 15 amino acids. The CDR3 is CSVGTSGDSSYEQYF. The CDR3 coding sequence is TGCAGCGTCGGAACTAGCGGAGATAGCTCCTACGAGCAGTACTTC.

J is TRBJ1-1 and V is TRBV2, with 9 bases that match TRBD1. The CDR3 totals 16 residues. In germline, CDR1 is SNHLY, CDR2 FYNNEI. V was pared by 6 bases and J by 5 bases, with 13 bases of the junction left unmatched. CDR3 DNA sequence: TGTGCCAGCAGGAGGTCTGGGGACAGGGTGGAAACTGAAGCTTTCTTT. Translating it yields CASRRSGDRVETEAFF.

The chain uses TRBV5-5 and TRBJ2-1, with D uncertain. The V gene lost 0 bases and the J gene lost 0 bases, with 7 bases spanning the gap. Germline assignment: CDR1 SGHKS and CDR2 YYEKEE (reference sequence). The length of the CDR3 is 15 residues. The CDR3 nucleotides read TGTGCCAGCAGCTTGGCCGCTAGCTCCTACAATGAGCAGTTCTTC. It specifies CASSLAASSYNEQFF.

The V gene is TRBV7-2, the J gene TRBJ2-7, with a weak D call TRBD2 (6 bases). This CDR3 is built from 15 residues. Trimming cost V 5 bases and J 3 bases, with 17 bases left between them. The germline CDR1 and CDR2 sequences are SGHTA and FQGNSA. This CDR3 is CASSPDPRGYYEQYF. Here the CDR3 DNA reads TGTGCCAGCAGCCCCGACCCTCGGGGGTACTACGAGCAGTACTTC.

V gene TRBV4-3 combines with J gene TRBJ1-6, with TRBD1 identical over 7 bases. The CDR3 loop spans 16 amino acids. V gave up 0 bases and J gave up 13 bases; unmatched junction bases: 12. Germline V gene sequence: CDR1 LGHNA, CDR2 YSLEER. The CDR3 protein is CASSQDREQGRYPLHF. In DNA form, the CDR3 reads TGCGCCAGCAGCCAAGATAGAGAACAGGGGAGGTACCCCCTCCACTTT.

This chain connects TRBV27 to TRBJ2-3; 8 bases map to TRBD2. The V gene end was trimmed by 5 bases and the J gene end by 1 base; junction bases not matched to a gene: 2. CDR1 and CDR2 from the germline V gene are MNHEY and SMNVEV (reference sequence). The CDR3 runs 14 residues. The CDR3 DNA reads TGTGCCAGCAGTACGACTAGCGGCACAGATACGCAGTATTTT. Translation gives CASSTTSGTDTQYF.

V usage is TRBV30 and J usage is TRBJ1-1; 7 bases match TRBD1. There are 18 residues in the CDR3. V dropped 2 bases and J dropped 4; count of bases not matched to a gene: 19. Germline V gene lookup returns CDR1 GTSNPN and CDR2 SVGIG (reference sequence). The CDR3 loop reads CAWSMVPTGPSWITEAFF. The CDR3, as DNA: TGTGCCTGGAGTATGGTCCCGACAGGGCCTAGTTGGATCACTGAAGCTTTCTTT.

The J gene is TRBJ2-7, the V gene TRBV2, with 10 bases that match TRBD1. This CDR3 region has 15 residues. CDR1 is SNHLY, CDR2 FYNNEI, per germline. The V gene end was trimmed by 5 bases and the J gene end by 0 bases; junction bases not matched to a gene: 4. This CDR3 is CASSPGQGSSYEQYF. CDR3 nucleotides: TGTGCCAGCAGTCCGGGACAGGGGAGCTCCTACGAGCAGTACTTC.

This chain connects TRBV9 to TRBJ2-5, with 13 bases identical to TRBD2. V trimming: 0 bases; J trimming: 2 bases; junction bases outside the gene matches: 1. The CDR3 spans 16 residues. Germline-derived CDR1 and CDR2 are SGDLS and YYNGEE. CDR3 nucleotide sequence: TGTGCCAGCAGCGTAGGGGGACTAGCGGGACAAGAGACCCAGTACTTC. It is translated as CASSVGGLAGQETQYF.